The 16 T cell receptor beta chains below were found in one sample sequenced in a study of T-cell reconstitution after alpha-beta-depleted transplantation in children. Unique molecular identifiers were incorporated during preparation of the TCRbeta library. TCRdb itself ran the PCR reads through MiXCR, one entry per CDR3 protein. The profile covers approximately 520,000 distinct CDR3 sequences, with 30% to 35% appearing a single time and more than 2% taken by the ten largest. The sample consisted of PBMCs from the stem cell graft donor, taken from the stem cell graft. The receptors here all came from a human donor who donated a stem cell graft to a child with aplastic anemia.

This chain joins TRBV2 and TRBJ1-1; no reliable D call. Per the germline V gene, CDR1 is SNHLY and CDR2 is FYNNEI. The CDR3 sequence is 11 residues long. V shed 4 bases and J shed 11 bases, with 11 bases lying between them. The chain's CDR3 is CASSVGKEAFF. The CDR3 DNA is TGTGCCAGCAGTGTGGGTAAGGAGGCTTTCTTT.

The gene calls are TRBV5-1 and TRBJ2-2; D not certain. This CDR3 has 15 residues. Trimming cost V 0 bases and J 7 bases, with 13 bases left between them. The germline V gene encodes CDR1 SGHRS and CDR2 YFSETQ. The CDR3 protein is CASSLVSGHGGELFF. The CDR3 nucleotides read TGCGCCAGCAGCTTGGTTTCGGGTCATGGCGGGGAGCTGTTTTTT.

J is TRBJ2-1 and V is TRBV20-1; D is uncertain. Germline assignment: CDR1 DFQATT and CDR2 SNEGSKA (reference sequence). The CDR3 contains 15 residues. V shed 2 bases and J shed 3 bases, with 14 bases lying between them. CDR3 DNA sequence: TGCAGTGCTAGAAACCCAGACTCGGGCTACAATGAGCAGTTCTTC. Translation gives CSARNPDSGYNEQFF.

This clonotype was found a few times. The chain employs TRBV12-3 or TRBV12-4 and TRBJ1-3; a weak D match, TRBD1 (5 bases). CDR3 length equals 14 residues. V lost 3 bases and J 0 bases, leaving 6 bases between the germline ends. In nucleotides, the CDR3 is TGTGCCAGCAGTTTTGGGGGCTCTGGAAACACCATATATTTT. This translates into CASSFGGSGNTIYF.

The chain carries TRBV28 and TRBJ1-5; D not resolved. CDR1 and CDR2 from the germline V gene are MDHEN and SYDVKM. Trimming took 7 bases from V and 5 from J, leaving 6 bases between them. The CDR3 length is 11 residues. The CDR3 region has the DNA TGTGCCAGCAAGAGTGATCAGCCCCAGCATTTT. It specifies CASKSDQPQHF.

This chain joins TRBV18 and TRBJ1-3; D ambiguous. CDR3 length: 16 residues. V lost 1 base and J 0 bases, leaving 10 bases between the germline ends. Per the germline V gene, CDR1 is KGHSH and CDR2 is LQKENI. CDR3 loop: CASSPQGVNSGNTIYF. The CDR3 DNA reads TGTGCCAGCTCACCACAAGGAGTAAACTCTGGAAACACCATATATTTT.

The chain uses TRBV27 and TRBJ2-3, with 10 bases identical to TRBD2. Germline-derived CDR1 and CDR2 are MNHEY and SMNVEV (reference sequence). V dropped 3 bases and J dropped 5; count of bases not matched to a gene: 11. This CDR3 has 17 amino acids. The DNA for the CDR3 is TGTGCCAGCAGTTTGACGGCTAGCGGGAGTTGGATAGATACGCAGTATTTT. This sequence encodes CASSLTASGSWIDTQYF.

The rearrangement uses TRBV12-3 or TRBV12-4 and TRBJ2-1, with D possibly TRBD2 on 6 matching bases. Trimming stripped 4 bases from V and 4 bases from J, with 11 bases between. The CDR3 runs 14 residues. The CDR3 bases are TGTGCCAGCAGTTGGGACTTCAGATACAATGAGCAGTTCTTC. It yields the protein CASSWDFRYNEQFF.

This clonotype occurred a few times. The CDR3 loop reads CASSRGKGARGNTIYF. The CDR3 coding sequence is TGTGCCAGCAGCCGAGGGAAGGGGGCTAGAGGAAACACCATATATTTT. The chain employs TRBV14 and TRBJ1-3, with 7 bases identical to TRBD1. Per germline, CDR1 SGHDN and CDR2 FVKESK. The CDR3 sequence is 16 residues long. After removal of 4 bases from V and 4 bases from J, the junction contained 10 bases not matched to a gene.

This clonotype was counted between two and nine times. V usage is TRBV4-3 and J usage is TRBJ2-1; weak D call: TRBD2 (5 bases). The ends were cut back, 0 bases at V and 4 bases at J, with 7 bases in the middle. This CDR3 spans 14 amino acids. Germline V gene data show CDR1 as LGHNA and CDR2 as YSLEER. The CDR3 bases are TGCGCCAGCAGCCAAGAACTAGTATACAATGAGCAGTTCTTC. Encoded protein: CASSQELVYNEQFF.

The chain combines TRBV7-9 with TRBJ1-4; D may be TRBD1 (6 bases). The CDR3 has 16 residues. The V gene's germline CDR1 is SEHNR and CDR2 FQNEAQ (reference sequence). The V end lost 3 bases, the J end lost 2 bases, and 13 bases lay between the germline ends. This chain's CDR3 is CASSLRLGQTNEKLFF. In DNA form, the CDR3 reads TGTGCCAGCAGCTTGCGACTAGGACAGACTAATGAAAAACTGTTTTTT.

The rearrangement links TRBV5-4 to TRBJ1-1, with 7 bases identical to TRBD1. Trimming cost V 5 bases and J 0 bases; bases outside gene matches: 10. Germline-derived CDR1 and CDR2 are SGHNT and YYREEE (reference sequence). CDR3 length: 16 amino acids. CDR3 in amino acids: CASRSDRAIVNTEAFF. In nucleotides, the CDR3 is TGTGCCAGCAGGTCAGACAGGGCCATTGTGAACACTGAAGCTTTCTTT.

The gene calls are TRBV24-1 and TRBJ2-1, with TRBD2 matching 7 bases. V shed 6 bases and J 0 bases; nucleotides not matched to a gene: 1. The CDR3 consists of 14 residues. Germline V gives CDR1 KGHDR, CDR2 SFDVKD. The CDR3: CATSPSGSYNEQFF. Here the CDR3 DNA reads TGTGCCACCAGTCCTAGCGGCTCCTACAATGAGCAGTTCTTC.

This clonotype was detected only a few times. The gene calls are TRBV25-1 and TRBJ2-1; D is unclear. Germline values: CDR1 MGHDK, CDR2 SYGVNS. There are 13 residues in the CDR3. V was pared by 2 bases and J by 6 bases, with 8 bases between. The CDR3 coding sequence is TGTGCCAGCAGTGAACCATACGGCAATGAGCAGTTCTTC. Its translation: CASSEPYGNEQFF.

The genes are TRBV20-1 and TRBJ2-5, with a tentative D call TRBD1 (5 bases). Germline V gene data show CDR1 as DFQATT and CDR2 as SNEGSKA (reference sequence). Trimming stripped 8 bases from V and 4 bases from J, with 17 bases between. CDR3 length equals 13 residues. Here the CDR3 reads CSPNAPRAETQYF. In nucleotides, the CDR3 is TGCAGTCCTAATGCCCCCAGGGCAGAGACCCAGTACTTC.

V and J are TRBV14 and TRBJ2-1, with D perhaps TRBD2 (6 bases). Trimming shortened V by 4 bases and J by 4 bases, and 11 bases separated the two germline ends. The germline V gene has CDR1 SGHDN and CDR2 FVKESK. The CDR3 is made up of 14 amino acids. CDR3 sequence reads: CASSPLLAYNEQFF. CDR3 sequence (DNA): TGTGCCAGCAGCCCGTTACTAGCTTACAATGAGCAGTTCTTC.